Below, 4 T cell receptor beta chains from the same sample are listed, as sequenced in a study of blood T cell repertoires in COVID-19. Assay used: immunoSEQ multiplex PCR; TCRdb lists only in-frame clones, some missing. The data show hundreds of thousands of clones, with 75% to 90% seen just once and roughly 1.1% held by the top ten. The sequenced sample consisted of PBMCs or T cells enriched from blood (not recorded which). Every receptor here comes from a man aged 25-45 years who had recovered from COVID-19.

The chain carries TRBV12-3 or TRBV12-4 and TRBJ1-5, with a possible D match to TRBD1 (5 bases). The V and J ends lost 4 bases and 3 bases respectively, with 7 bases between them. The CDR3 spans 13 residues. The CDR3 loop reads CASSYRYNQPQHF. The DNA for the CDR3 is TGTGCCAGCAGTTACAGGTACAATCAGCCCCAGCATTTT.

The chain has TRBV4-1 and TRBJ2-2; 7 nucleotides align to TRBD2. Trimming at V came to 1 base and at J to 4 bases, leaving 12 bases not matched to a gene. This CDR3 comprises 18 residues. Germline values: CDR1 MGHRA, CDR2 YSYEKL. As DNA, the CDR3 is TGCGCCAGCAGCCAAGTGAGAGCGGGACGGTATGGCACCGGGGAGCTGTTTTTT. Translated: CASSQVRAGRYGTGELFF.

In nucleotides, the CDR3 is TGTGCCACCAGCAGCGGGAGGCCCCCTGCCTACGAGCAGTACTTC. It codes for CATSSGRPPAYEQYF. The chain uses TRBV15 and TRBJ2-7, with 7 positions matching TRBD2. J was trimmed by 2 bases and V by 3 bases; bases with no gene match: 7. The V gene's germline CDR1 is LNHNV and CDR2 YYDKDF (reference sequence). The CDR3 is 15 amino acids.

The J gene is TRBJ1-4, the V gene TRBV30; 8 bases fit TRBD1. The CDR3 sequence is 13 residues long. V gave up 2 bases and J gave up 8 bases; unmatched junction bases: 4. Per the germline V gene, CDR1 is GTSNPN and CDR2 is SVGIG (reference sequence). The CDR3 protein is CAWSITGGEKLFF. The CDR3 coding sequence is TGTGCCTGGAGTATTACAGGGGGGGAAAAACTGTTTTTT.